Given below is one T cell receptor beta chain in context. Profiling relied on immunoSEQ multiplex PCR, and the TCRdb table lists in-frame clones only, not all of them. The sample has some 99,000 clones; about 90% are singletons. The sample comes from a study of T cell responses to AZD1222 COVID-19 vaccine. V dropped 0 bases and J dropped 8 bases, with 10 bases sitting between them. The CDR3 length is 13 residues. CDR1 is MGHRA, CDR2 YSYEKL, per germline. The gene calls are TRBV4-1 and TRBJ1-2; unclear D gene. This TCR was recovered from an adult in good health. The sample was peripheral blood, taken on day 0 of AZD1222 vaccination. The CDR3 DNA sequence: TGCGCCAGCAGCCAAGACCCCAGCTTAGGCTACACCTTC. It is translated as CASSQDPSLGYTF.